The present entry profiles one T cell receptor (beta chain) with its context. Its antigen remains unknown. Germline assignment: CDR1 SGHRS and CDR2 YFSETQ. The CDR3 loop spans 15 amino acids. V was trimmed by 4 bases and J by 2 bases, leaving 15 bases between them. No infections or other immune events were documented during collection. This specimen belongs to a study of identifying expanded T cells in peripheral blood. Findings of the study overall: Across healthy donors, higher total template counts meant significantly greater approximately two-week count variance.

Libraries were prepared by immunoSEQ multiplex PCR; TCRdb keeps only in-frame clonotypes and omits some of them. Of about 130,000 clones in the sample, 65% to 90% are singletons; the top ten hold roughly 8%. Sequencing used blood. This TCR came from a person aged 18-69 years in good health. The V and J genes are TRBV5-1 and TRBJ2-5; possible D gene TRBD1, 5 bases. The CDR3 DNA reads TGCGCCAGCAGCCCTTCGACAGTTGTTCAAGAGACCCAGTACTTC. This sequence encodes CASSPSTVVQETQYF.